This T cell receptor beta chain derives from a study of shared clonotypes between healthy human individuals (dated by TCRdb to the early 2020s). At the level of the whole study: A couple of women and three men aged 18 to 49 years were included in the cohort. Leukapheresis yielded between about 0.85 and 10 billion PBMCs per donor. Blood TCR repertoires of about 5 healthy adults were deeply sequenced to estimate repertoire size and the extent of clonotype sharing between individuals. Libraries were prepared and TCR repertoires were sequenced by different laboratories using diverse techniques, in order to increase sequencing depth and limit assay-specific biases.

Paper-wide results and their limitations: Because the study included a small number of donors, the genetic and exposure-history diversity represented was limited. Pairwise subsampling indicated that sequencing depth was expected to affect the degree of clonotype sharing among donors. Sampling was restricted to blood, and TCR repertoires in tissue are likely to differ from TCR repertoires in blood.

The donors were healthy, HIV-negative adults who had no recently reported acute infections or vaccinations. Every donor was a Caucasian adult residing in Nashville, Tennessee, USA. For unsorted samples, tens of millions of PBMCs were counted, and genomic DNA was extracted using the QIAamp DNA Blood Mini kit. Blood was obtained by leukapheresis, after which PBMCs were separated by Ficoll-Histopaque density gradient centrifugation and cryopreserved in liquid nitrogen vapor phase. As regards this clone: Its antigen is still unknown. The input lacks base qualities; no much larger clone sits a single base away.

Using the deep immunoSEQ assay, TCR CDR3 regions were amplified from genomic DNA by multiplex PCR. Genomic DNA extracted from each cell subset was distributed evenly over all wells of several immunoSEQ 96-well plates, and each plate served as one replicate. For unsorted PBMC, 250 to 350 ng of genomic DNA, equivalent to approximately 30,000 T cell genomes, went into each replicate PCR. Genomic DNA from unsorted PBMC was sequenced over ten immunoSEQ deep assay plates. Purified libraries were quantified with a Qubit 3.0 fluorometer, sized on a Bioanalyzer 2100, and re-quantified with the KAPA Library Quantification kit. Every immunoSEQ 96-well plate was sequenced on a separate single-read 150-cycle Illumina NextSeq 550 flow cell. In the paper's pipeline: Because the immunoSEQ output held only junctional sequences and lacked quality scores, the filtering could not match the filtering applied to full-length reads. Sequences were annotated with PyIR, a Python wrapper for IgBLAST v1.9, using IMGT germline references to assign V/J genes and CDR3. Any read was removed if the V/J assignment was weak (E-value above 1e-6), the CDR3 was missing, or the read contained stop codons, out-of-frame junctions, or ambiguous translated residues. V3J clonotypes were defined by identical inferred V gene, J gene, and CDR3 amino acid sequence. Percentage overlap between repertoires was computed as shared unique clonotypes divided by the size of the smaller repertoire. Repertoire richness was assessed with RTK rarefaction, the Chao1 estimator, and Recon v2.1 estimates of unobserved clonotypes. This immuneACCESS table, as held by TCRdb, lists in-frame sequences with V and J called but not all clones. Of the missing ones, under half trace to an unresolved V gene in checked studies; the others have no known cause. V, J and clone size are taken as reported in that table, and D and trimming were inferred from the DNA itself. For this sample there are roughly 490,000 clones; 76% appear just once. Jointly, the top ten make up 10% to 15% of the sample.

Reading the germline V gene gives CDR1 SGHTA and CDR2 FQGNSA. Spanning cysteine to phenylalanine, the CDR3 consists of 13 amino acids. Only the CDR3 DNA is retained, 39 bases long and in frame from the first base. For this chain, trimming is 8 bases at the V end and 5 bases at the J end, and the number of junction bases without a gene match is 3. The chain is made from TRBV7-2 and TRBJ2-5; 12 bases in the junction line up with TRBD2. Sequenced input: PBMCs. The sequence came from a middle-aged woman in good health. Some clones in this sample may be carry-over from other donors' samples. The nucleotides read TGTGCCAGCGGAACTAGCGGGAGGGAGACCCAGTACTTC. The translation is CASGTSGRETQYF.